The subject of this entry is one TCR beta chain. Its antigen is still unknown. The donors, nominally healthy at sampling, likely had unrecorded immune exposures. The entry originates in a study of cytomegalovirus exposure and HLA in healthy donors. The overall study: From HLA-typed donors, an early data release held about 92 million unique TCRs. Study observations and caveats: Both high specificity and high sensitivity reportedly marked the classifier's diagnosis of cytomegalovirus status. Common viral pathogens seemed to be connected with several of the most significant clusters, according to a later analysis.

PCR primers comprised 60 Vbeta and 13 Jbeta primers. The protocol was immunoSEQ multiplex PCR, while the TCRdb copy is restricted to in-frame clones and leaves out a portion. The data show under 150,000 clones, with approximately 80% seen just once and roughly 1.2% held by the top ten. Germline values: CDR1 SGHRS, CDR2 YFSETQ. Trimming removed 4 bases from V and 4 bases from J; junction bases left unmatched: 7. CDR3 length equals 17 residues. The V gene is TRBV5-1, the J gene TRBJ2-3, with 15 nucleotides matching TRBD2. Source material: PBMCs. The TCR comes from a girl between 2 and 10 years old in good health and CMV-seronegative. The CDR3 sequence is CASSQGTSGGLSDTQYF. CDR3 DNA: TGCGCCAGCAGCCAAGGGACTAGCGGGGGGCTATCAGATACGCAGTATTTT.